In this sample, the clone carrying this T cell receptor beta chain is medium-sized (0.01 to 0.1%). Its antigen remains unidentified. The repertoire was sequenced with immunoSEQ multiplex PCR; TCRdb's copy has only in-frame clones and lacks some. The sample lists a few thousand clones; about 61% were seen once. This sample was taken from a study of siplizumab effects on memory and regulatory T cells. Study-level results: Most proliferating CD4+ or CD8+ clones, roughly 75-97%, had no naive or memory assignment. Whether proliferating Tregs in siplizumab cultures suppress was not functionally confirmed. Significantly reduced by siplizumab was the cumulative frequency of alloreactive sequences, namely those traceable to unstimulated CD4+ memory cells.

Investigators obtained sequences from unstimulated naive, memory, effector memory and TEMRA subsets in a few donor pairs. The sequenced material came from TEMRA CD8+ T cells sorted from blood. Subset noted: unstimulated CD8+ CD45RA+ effector memory T cells. The TCR comes from a human donor in good health.

The CDR3 coding sequence is TGTGCCAGCACCTTGGGACTAGGCTATGAGCAGTTCTTC. It specifies CASTLGLGYEQFF. The rearrangement joins TRBV7-9 to TRBJ2-1; TRBD2 matches at 8 bases. V shed 7 bases and J 8 bases; nucleotides not matched to a gene: 7. CDR3 length: 13 amino acids. Germline-derived CDR1 and CDR2 are SEHNR and FQNEAQ (reference sequence). The full variable domain, its missing parts supplied by reference TRBV7-9 and TRBJ2-1, is DTGVSQNPRHKITKRGQNVTFRCDPISEHNRLYWYRQTLGQGPEFLTYFQNEAQLEKSRLLSDRFSAERPKGSFSTLEIQRTEQGDSAMYLCASTLGLGYEQFFGPGTRLTVL.